This T cell receptor (beta chain) was observed in a study of blood T cell repertoires in COVID-19. Here immunoSEQ multiplex PCR was the method, and the copy in TCRdb shows in-frame clones only, minus some. The sample contains some 72,000 clones, around 89% of which appear only once. V lost 4 bases, J lost 7 bases, and 4 bases stayed unmatched. CDR3 length: 13 amino acids. CDR1 SGDLS and CDR2 YYNGEE come from the germline V gene. The receptor was isolated from a man aged 55 to 70 with acute or convalescent COVID-19. The chain carries TRBV9 and TRBJ1-2, with TRBD1 matching 10 bases. The specimen was peripheral blood. The CDR3: CASSSDRGLGYTF. In DNA form, the CDR3 reads TGTGCCAGCAGCTCCGACAGGGGGCTTGGCTACACCTTC. The full variable domain, in which reference TRBV9 and TRBJ1-2 provide the parts outside the CDR3, is DSGVTQTPKHLITATGQRVTLRCSPRSGDLSVYWYQQSLDQGLQFLIQYYNGEERAKGNILERFSAQQFPDLHSELNLSSLELGDSALYFCASSSDRGLGYTFGSGTRLTVV.